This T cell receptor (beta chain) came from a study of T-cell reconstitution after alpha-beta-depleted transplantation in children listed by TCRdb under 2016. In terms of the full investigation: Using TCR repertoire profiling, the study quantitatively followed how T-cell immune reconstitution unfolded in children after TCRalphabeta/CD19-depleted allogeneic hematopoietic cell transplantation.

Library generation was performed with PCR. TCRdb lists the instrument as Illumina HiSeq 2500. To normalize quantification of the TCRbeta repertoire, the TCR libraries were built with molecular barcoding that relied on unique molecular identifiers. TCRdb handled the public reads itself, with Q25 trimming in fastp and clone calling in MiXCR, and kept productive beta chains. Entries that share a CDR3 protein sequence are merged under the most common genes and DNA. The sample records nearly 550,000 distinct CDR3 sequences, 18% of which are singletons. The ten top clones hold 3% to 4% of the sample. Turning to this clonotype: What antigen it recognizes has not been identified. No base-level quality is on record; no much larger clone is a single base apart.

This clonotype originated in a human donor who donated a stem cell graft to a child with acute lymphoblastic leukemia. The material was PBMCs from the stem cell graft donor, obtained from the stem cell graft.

The nucleotide sequence is TGCGCCAGCAGCTCGGGACTAGCGGGAGGGCTCTACAATGAGCAGTTCTTC. This sequence encodes CASSSGLAGGLYNEQFF. The sequence joins TRBV5-1 to TRBJ2-1, with TRBD2 matching 16 junction bases. CDR1 is given as SGHRS and CDR2 as YFSETQ, both from the germline V gene. The CDR3 numbers 17 residues from cysteine through phenylalanine. CDR3 DNA only is kept here, 51 bases in frame from base 1. Clipping removes 3 bases from V and 3 bases from J, with 3 as the unmatched junction base count.